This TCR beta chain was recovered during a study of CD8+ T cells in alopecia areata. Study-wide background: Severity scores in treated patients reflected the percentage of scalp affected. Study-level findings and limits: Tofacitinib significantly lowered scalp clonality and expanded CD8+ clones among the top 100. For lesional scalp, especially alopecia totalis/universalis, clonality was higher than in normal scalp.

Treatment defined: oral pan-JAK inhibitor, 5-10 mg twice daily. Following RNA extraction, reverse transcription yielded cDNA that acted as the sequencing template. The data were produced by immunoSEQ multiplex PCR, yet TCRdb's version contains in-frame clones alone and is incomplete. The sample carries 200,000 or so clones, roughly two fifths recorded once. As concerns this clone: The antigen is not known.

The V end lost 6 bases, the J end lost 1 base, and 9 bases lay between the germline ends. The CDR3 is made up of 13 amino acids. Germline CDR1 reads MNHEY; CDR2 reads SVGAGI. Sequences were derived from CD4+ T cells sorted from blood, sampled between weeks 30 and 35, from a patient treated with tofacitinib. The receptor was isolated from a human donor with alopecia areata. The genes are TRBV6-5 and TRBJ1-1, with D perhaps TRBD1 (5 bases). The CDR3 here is CASSSGRNTEAFF. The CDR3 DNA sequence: TGTGCCAGCAGCTCGGGGCGGAACACTGAAGCTTTCTTT.